This T cell receptor beta chain came from a study of shared clonotypes between healthy human individuals. On the study more broadly: The study used three CD4 naive, three CD4 memory, two CD8 naive and one CD8 memory plate per donor.

Using immunoSEQ multiplex PCR, the repertoire was profiled, and TCRdb retains in-frame clones only, with some absent. The table records about 1 million clones, more than 65% of them present only once. General study findings and limits: The study generally estimated greater richness for naive than memory subsets.

Trimming removed 7 bases from V and 5 bases from J, with 15 bases in between. The CDR3 has 15 residues. Germline values: CDR1 SNHLY, CDR2 FYNNEI. Worth noting for this clone: Its target is not known.

Source material: memory CD4+ T cells sorted from blood. The sample's subset: CD45RA-negative fraction. This sequence was found in a man aged 18 to 29 in good health. This chain connects TRBV2 to TRBJ1-6; perhaps TRBD1 as D (6 bases). The CDR3 sequence: CASKGDTIDNSPLHF. Written as DNA, the CDR3 is TGTGCCAGCAAGGGGGACACAATCGATAATTCACCCCTCCACTTT.